This T cell receptor beta chain was documented in a study of cytomegalovirus exposure and HLA in healthy donors. 13 Jbeta primers and 60 Vbeta primers were used for the PCR. The table came from immunoSEQ multiplex PCR; TCRdb's copy has only in-frame clones and leaves some out. The profile shows around 150,000 clones, about four fifths of them singletons. Findings and limits, study-wide: CMV serostatus was the only immune exposure information that was available. Sequencing depth across donors, presence/absence analyses assumed, was roughly uniform. There was a cluster of highly shared sequence variants that was likely a sequencing artifact.

V gave up 6 bases and J gave up 0 bases; unmatched junction bases: 2. Germline-derived CDR1 and CDR2 are WSHSY and SAAADI. This CDR3 has 13 residues. In the case of this clone: What it recognizes is unknown.

The material sequenced was PBMCs. The TCR sequence derives from a middle-aged man in good health and CMV-seropositive. The chain has TRBV10-2 and TRBJ2-7; 7 nucleotides align to TRBD2. The DNA of the CDR3 is TGCGCCAGCAGACCGGGGGGCTCCTACGAGCAGTACTTC. This translates into CASRPGGSYEQYF.